This TCR beta chain was profiled in a study of blood T cell repertoires in COVID-19. The wider study: Collection of acute and convalescent COVID-19 samples took place in the United States, Italy and Spain.

Symptom resolution, clearance, or two negative PCRs marked the recovered donors of Cohort 3. From germline, CDR1 is SGHVS and CDR2 FNYEAQ. The V end lost 2 bases, the J end lost 7 bases, and 11 bases lay between the germline ends. CDR3 length: 14 residues. Profiling relied on immunoSEQ multiplex PCR, and the TCRdb table lists in-frame clones only, not all of them. The sample includes over 250,000 clones, 87% of them seen just once. This rearrangement joins TRBV7-6 to TRBJ1-4; a weak D match, TRBD1 (5 bases). The sequence was obtained from a woman between 18 and 29 years old who had recovered from COVID-19. Sequenced sample: PBMCs or T cells enriched from blood (not recorded which). Written as DNA, the CDR3 is TGTGCCAGCAGCTTAAGGACATTCGGTGAAAAACTGTTTTTT. This translates into CASSLRTFGEKLFF.